A single sample is the source of the 29 T cell receptor beta chains below, sequenced in a study of cytomegalovirus exposure and HLA in healthy donors. The PCR contained 60 Vbeta and 13 Jbeta primers. Data came from immunoSEQ multiplex PCR; TCRdb stores just in-frame clones and leaves some out. The sample holds some 130,000 clones, about 80% seen once. The sequenced material came from PBMCs. The receptors stem from a man aged 30 to 39 in good health and CMV-seronegative.

The chain employs TRBV27 and TRBJ2-7; D perhaps matches TRBD1 (5 bases). Germline values: CDR1 MNHEY, CDR2 SMNVEV (reference sequence). The length of the CDR3 is 15 residues. The V end was cut by 6 bases, the J end by 3 bases, with 18 bases between. The CDR3 bases are TGTGCCAGCAGACTCGGCGACAGTGGGTTCTACGAGCAGTACTTC. Its protein product is CASRLGDSGFYEQYF.

Only one count was recorded for this clone. The CDR3 nucleotides are TGTGCCAGCAGTTATGGACTAACCTACGAGCAGTACTTC. This sequence encodes CASSYGLTYEQYF. The rearrangement links TRBV27 to TRBJ2-7, with D possibly TRBD2 on 6 matching bases. V was cut by 4 bases and J by 2 bases, with 9 bases left in between. Germline loops: CDR1 MNHEY, CDR2 SMNVEV (reference sequence). CDR3 length: 13 residues.

V usage is TRBV11-3 and J usage is TRBJ1-1, with D perhaps matching TRBD1 (5 bases). Germline assignment: CDR1 SGHNT and CDR2 YENEEA. The CDR3 is made up of 13 amino acids. The V gene lost 2 bases and the J gene lost 2 bases, with 6 bases spanning the gap. The CDR3 DNA follows: TGTGCCAGCAGCTTAAGGGGCAACACTGAAGCTTTCTTT. The encoded protein is CASSLRGNTEAFF.

The J gene is TRBJ2-1, the V gene TRBV5-1; D is uncertain. The length of the CDR3 is 15 residues. The germline V and J ends were trimmed by 1 base and 5 bases, with 13 bases remaining between them. Germline V gene sequence: CDR1 SGHRS, CDR2 YFSETQ. CDR3 protein: CASSLTQTRHNEQFF. CDR3 in DNA: TGCGCCAGCAGCTTGACGCAAACGAGGCACAATGAGCAGTTCTTC.

This chain links TRBV19 with TRBJ2-1; no reliable D call. Trimming stripped 3 bases from V and 8 bases from J, with 5 bases between. The CDR3 is made up of 11 amino acids. The germline CDR1 and CDR2 sequences are LNHDA and SQIVND (reference sequence). CDR3 in amino acids: CASSIVHEQFF. CDR3 nucleotide sequence: TGTGCCAGTAGTATCGTCCATGAGCAGTTCTTC.

This clone was seen more than once but under ten times. This chain joins TRBV28 and TRBJ2-7; D ambiguous. The germline V gene has CDR1 MDHEN and CDR2 SYDVKM. The V and J ends lost 7 bases and 3 bases respectively, with 7 bases between them. The CDR3 has 11 residues. CDR3 DNA: TGTGCCAGCACCTTAAACTACGAGCAGTACTTC. This encodes CASTLNYEQYF.

V usage is TRBV28 and J usage is TRBJ2-1; the D gene is possibly TRBD1 (6 bases). This CDR3 has 16 amino acids. V lost 7 bases and J 3 bases, leaving 19 bases between the germline ends. Germline assignment: CDR1 MDHEN and CDR2 SYDVKM. The CDR3 DNA sequence: TGTGCCAGCATCAAACAGGGAGTCGGCAACTACAATGAGCAGTTCTTC. Protein sequence: CASIKQGVGNYNEQFF.

This rearrangement joins TRBV7-3 to TRBJ2-2; D is unresolved. Between the trimmed V and J ends, which lost 2 bases and 6 bases, there was a span of 7 bases. From germline, CDR1 is SGHTA and CDR2 FQGTGA. This CDR3 contains 13 residues. CDR3 residues: CASSLLSPGELFF. CDR3 DNA: TGTGCCAGCAGCTTACTAAGCCCCGGGGAGCTGTTTTTT.

V gene TRBV10-2 combines with J gene TRBJ2-2; D may be TRBD2 (5 bases). Trimming pared 6 bases from V and 3 bases from J, leaving 11 bases between. The CDR3 covers 14 residues. Germline CDR1 WSHSY, CDR2 SAAADI. CDR3 in amino acids: CASSATGYTGELFF. The CDR3 region has the DNA TGCGCCAGCAGCGCAACGGGGTACACCGGGGAGCTGTTTTTT.

The chain has TRBV2 and TRBJ2-1; weak D call: TRBD2 (6 bases). V lost 7 bases and J lost 5, with 12 bases in between. From germline, CDR1 is SNHLY and CDR2 FYNNEI. This CDR3 contains 13 residues. The CDR3 spells CASTRDWDNEQFF. In nucleotides, the CDR3 is TGTGCCAGCACGCGGGACTGGGACAATGAGCAGTTCTTC.

This rearrangement joins TRBV19 to TRBJ2-1, with TRBD2 matching 7 bases. Germline CDR1 and CDR2: LNHDA and SQIVND (reference sequence). CDR3 length: 13 residues. The ends lost 4 bases at V and 6 bases at J; junction bases unmatched: 3. The CDR3 spells CASSTGTINEQFF. The CDR3 bases are TGTGCCAGTAGTACGGGGACTATCAATGAGCAGTTCTTC.

Turning to this clone: This same CDR3 is encoded by further DNA sequences in the sample. The genes are TRBV5-4 and TRBJ2-7, with TRBD2 as a possible D gene (5 bases). CDR1 and CDR2 (germline): SGHNT, YYREEE (reference sequence). The CDR3 sequence is 13 residues long. Trimming removed 3 bases from V and 6 bases from J, with 13 bases in between. CDR3 nucleotide sequence: TGTGCCAGCAGCTCCTCAACTAGTACCGAGCAGTACTTC. It codes for CASSSSTSTEQYF.

The J gene is TRBJ2-1, the V gene TRBV10-3; no clear D. Trimming pared 0 bases from V and 8 bases from J, leaving 20 bases between. Looked up from germline, CDR1 is ENHRY and CDR2 is SYGVKD. The CDR3 covers 17 residues. CDR3 coding DNA: TGTGCCATCAGTGAGTCGAATGCTCCGGGTAGACCCGATGAGCAGTTCTTC. Its translation: CAISESNAPGRPDEQFF.

The chain has TRBV7-2 and TRBJ2-7; TRBD2 agrees at 8 bases. The length of the CDR3 is 18 residues. The V gene's germline CDR1 is SGHTA and CDR2 FQGNSA. The trim removed 0 bases at V and 3 bases at J, leaving 13 bases unmatched. Here the CDR3 DNA reads TGTGCCAGCAGCTTAGCGAGGCTTAGCGGGACCACACACTACGAGCAGTACTTC. This codes for CASSLARLSGTTHYEQYF. The variable domain in full, with the rest retrieved from reference TRBV7-2 and TRBJ2-7, is GAGVSQSPSNKVTEKGKDVELRCDPISGHTALYWYRQSLGQGLEFLIYFQGNSAPDKSGLPSDRFSAERTGGSVSTLTIQRTQQEDSAVYLCASSLARLSGTTHYEQYFGPGTRLTVT.

Remarks on this clone: At one end, the junction sequence differs from germline, possibly due to a read error. The chain uses TRBV14 and TRBJ1-2, with a possible D match to TRBD1 (5 bases). Germline loops: CDR1 SGHDN, CDR2 FVKESK. The CDR3 has 14 residues. The CDR3 is CASSQEEWSWGYPF. CDR3 sequence (DNA): TGTGCCAGCAGCCAAGAGGAATGGTCCTGGGGCTACCCCTTC.

CDR3 region: CASSPLGRGQETQYF. DNA for the CDR3: TGTGCCAGCAGCCCACTTGGACGGGGCCAAGAGACCCAGTACTTC. V and J are TRBV6-1 and TRBJ2-5; D may be TRBD2 (5 bases). The germline V gene has CDR1 MNHNS and CDR2 SASEGT. With 6 bases removed from V and 1 base from J, the gap between germline ends came to 15 bases. This CDR3 contains 15 residues.

This rearrangement joins TRBV7-9 to TRBJ2-7, with TRBD2 matching over 13 bases. The germline V gene encodes CDR1 SEHNR and CDR2 FQNEAQ (reference sequence). V lost 5 bases to trimming and J lost 3 bases; unmatched junction nucleotides: 7. CDR3 size: 16 residues. CDR3 region: CASSGDGTSGVYEQYF. The CDR3 nucleotides are TGTGCCAGCAGCGGAGACGGGACTAGCGGGGTCTACGAGCAGTACTTC.

The chain employs TRBV10-1 and TRBJ2-7; D perhaps matches TRBD1 (6 bases). Trimming stripped 0 bases from V and 2 bases from J, with 8 bases between. Germline V gene lookup returns CDR1 WNHNN and CDR2 SYGVQD (reference sequence). The CDR3 totals 14 residues. This chain's CDR3 is CASSESGTPYEQYF. The CDR3 DNA reads TGCGCCAGCAGTGAGTCCGGGACACCCTACGAGCAGTACTTC.

CDR3 sequence reads: CASSPGTGGHGYTF. In nucleotides, the CDR3 is TGTGCCAGTAGTCCCGGGACAGGGGGCCACGGCTACACCTTC. This chain uses TRBV19 with TRBJ1-2; 12 positions match TRBD1. The V segment lost 5 bases and the J segment 8 bases; nucleotides outside the gene matches: 6. There are 14 residues in the CDR3. Germline CDR1 reads LNHDA; CDR2 reads SQIVND (reference sequence).

In regard to this clone: One end of the junction fails to match germline, which may point to a read error. The CDR3 DNA reads as TGTTCCAGCAGCTTAGGGCTGCGGGCCCTATATGGCTACACCTTC. As protein: CSSSLGLRALYGYTF. The rearrangement joins TRBV7-9 to TRBJ1-2; D call uncertain. CDR3 size: 15 residues. Germline CDR1 is SEHNR and CDR2 is FQNEAQ (reference sequence).

This clone came up a few times. The chain recombines TRBV5-4 with TRBJ1-1, with D tentatively TRBD1 (5 bases). CDR3 size: 13 residues. Germline CDR1 is SGHNT and CDR2 is YYREEE (reference sequence). Between the trimmed V and J ends, which lost 4 bases and 3 bases, there was a span of 10 bases. The CDR3 spells CASSPRVDTEAFF. In DNA, the CDR3 is TGTGCCAGCAGCCCCAGGGTTGACACTGAAGCTTTCTTT.

The V and J genes are TRBV11-3 and TRBJ2-1; D gene ambiguous. Germline V gene sequence: CDR1 SGHNT, CDR2 YENEEA. Trimming removed 0 bases at V and 6 bases at J, with 9 bases between. The CDR3 is 14 residues long. In nucleotides, the CDR3 is TGTGCCAGCAGCTTAGATGCCCAGGCCAATGAGCAGTTCTTC. This codes for CASSLDAQANEQFF.

As for this clone: An end of the junction does not agree with germline; a read error may underlie this. Within the sample, other DNA sequences also encode this same CDR3. The CDR3 coding sequence is TGCGCCAGCAGCTCCTCAACTAGTACCGAGCAGTACTTC. It codes for CASSSSTSTEQYF. The rearrangement joins TRBV5-4 to TRBJ2-7; a weak D match, TRBD2 (5 bases). The germline V gene has CDR1 SGHNT and CDR2 YYREEE (reference sequence). The length of the CDR3 is 13 residues.

The chain recombines TRBV21-1 with TRBJ1-5; the table's TRBD1 call for D was not verified on the DNA. TRBV21-1 is described as a pseudogene. This CDR3 has 15 residues. The CDR3 sequence: CASSKAGQGNQPQHF. CDR3 in DNA: TGTGCCAGCAGCAAAGCGGGACAGGGCAATCAGCCCCAGCATTTT.

This chain links TRBV7-9 with TRBJ2-7; D is uncertain. CDR1 SEHNR and CDR2 FQNEAQ come from the germline V gene (reference sequence). This CDR3 spans 12 amino acids. Trimming left V 1 base short and J 4 bases short, with 5 bases between. CDR3 sequence: CASSLVPYEQYF. In DNA, the CDR3 is TGTGCCAGCAGCTTAGTTCCTTACGAGCAGTACTTC.

The chain joins TRBV7-2 to TRBJ2-3; perhaps TRBD2 as D (6 bases). CDR3 length equals 15 residues. Between the trimmed V and J ends, which lost 3 bases and 3 bases, there was a span of 13 bases. Germline assignment: CDR1 SGHTA and CDR2 FQGNSA. This CDR3 is CASSFTASGTDTQYF. In DNA form, the CDR3 reads TGTGCCAGCAGCTTTACAGCGAGCGGGACAGATACGCAGTATTTT.

J is TRBJ2-2 and V is TRBV28; D may be TRBD1 (6 bases). In germline, CDR1 is MDHEN, CDR2 SYDVKM. The CDR3 spans 16 residues. Between the trimmed V and J ends, which lost 6 bases and 1 base, there was a span of 15 bases. For the CDR3, the DNA is TGTGCCAGCAGCCCTTCGGGACACTTGAACACCGGGGAGCTGTTTTTT. Its translation is CASSPSGHLNTGELFF.

The chain couples TRBV15 to TRBJ2-3, with TRBD2 matching 9 bases. Germline CDR1 reads LNHNV; CDR2 reads YYDKDF (reference sequence). The CDR3 length is 15 residues. V lost 1 base and J lost 4; bases outside the gene matches: 3. Here the CDR3 reads CATSRVVAGADTQYF. The CDR3 nucleotides are TGTGCCACCAGCAGAGTAGTAGCGGGAGCAGATACGCAGTATTTT.

The table lists this clone with a count of one. The chain recombines TRBV10-2 with TRBJ1-4; possibly TRBD1 for D (6 bases). V was cut by 7 bases and J by 1 base, with 10 bases left in between. Per the germline V gene, CDR1 is WSHSY and CDR2 is SAAADI. The CDR3 runs to 14 residues. The CDR3 sequence is CASKPGQTNEKLFF. In nucleotides, the CDR3 is TGCGCCAGCAAGCCGGGACAAACTAATGAAAAACTGTTTTTT.